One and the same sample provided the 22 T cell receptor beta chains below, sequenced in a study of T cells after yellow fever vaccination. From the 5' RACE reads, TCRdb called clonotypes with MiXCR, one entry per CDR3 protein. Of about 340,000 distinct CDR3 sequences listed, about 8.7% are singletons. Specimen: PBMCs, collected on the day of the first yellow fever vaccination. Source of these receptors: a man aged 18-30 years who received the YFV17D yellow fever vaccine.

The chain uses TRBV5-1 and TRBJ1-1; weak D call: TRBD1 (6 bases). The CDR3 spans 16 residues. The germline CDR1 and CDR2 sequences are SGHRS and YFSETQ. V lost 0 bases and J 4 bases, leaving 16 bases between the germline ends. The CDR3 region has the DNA TGCGCCAGCAGCTTGGAGGTGGGGGCCAGGGGCACTGAAGCTTTCTTT. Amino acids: CASSLEVGARGTEAFF.

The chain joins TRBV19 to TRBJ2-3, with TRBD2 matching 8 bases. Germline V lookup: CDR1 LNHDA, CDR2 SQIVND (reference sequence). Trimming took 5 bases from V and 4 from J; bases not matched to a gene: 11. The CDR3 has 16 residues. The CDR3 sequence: CASSPPRTGGADTQYF. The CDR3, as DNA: TGTGCCAGTAGTCCTCCGAGGACCGGGGGGGCAGATACGCAGTATTTT.

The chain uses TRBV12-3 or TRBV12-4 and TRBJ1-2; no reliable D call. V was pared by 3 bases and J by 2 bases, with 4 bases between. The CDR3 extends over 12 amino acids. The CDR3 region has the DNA TGTGCCAGCAGTTTTAGCAACTATGGCTACACCTTC. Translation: CASSFSNYGYTF.

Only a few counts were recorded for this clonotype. CDR3 region: CSVEDQGRSTDTQYF. The CDR3 bases are TGCAGCGTTGAAGATCAGGGTCGTAGCACAGATACGCAGTATTTT. The V call is TRBV29-1, the J call TRBJ2-3, with D possibly matching TRBD1 (5 bases). Trimming stripped 0 bases from V and 0 bases from J, with 10 bases between. Germline V gene lookup returns CDR1 SQVTM and CDR2 ANQGSEA. CDR3 length equals 15 residues.

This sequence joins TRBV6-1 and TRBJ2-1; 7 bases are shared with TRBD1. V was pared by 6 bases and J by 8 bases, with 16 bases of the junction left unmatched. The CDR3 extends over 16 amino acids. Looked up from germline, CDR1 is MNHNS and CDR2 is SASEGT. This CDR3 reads CASSRDRVSVGYEQFF. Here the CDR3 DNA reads TGTGCCAGCAGCCGCGACAGGGTCTCTGTGGGCTATGAGCAGTTCTTC.

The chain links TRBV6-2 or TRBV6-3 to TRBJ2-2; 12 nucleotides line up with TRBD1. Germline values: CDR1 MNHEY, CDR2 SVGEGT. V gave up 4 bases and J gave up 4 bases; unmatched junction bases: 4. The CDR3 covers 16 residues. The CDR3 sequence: CASSSGQGAGTGELFF. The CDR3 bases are TGTGCCAGCAGTTCGGGACAGGGGGCGGGCACCGGGGAGCTGTTTTTT.

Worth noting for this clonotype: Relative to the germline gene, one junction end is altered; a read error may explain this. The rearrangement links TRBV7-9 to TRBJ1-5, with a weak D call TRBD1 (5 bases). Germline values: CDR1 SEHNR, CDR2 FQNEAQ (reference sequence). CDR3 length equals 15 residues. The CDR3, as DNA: TGTGTCAGCAGCTTATCCAGGGCTAGCAATCAGCCCCAGCATTTT. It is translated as CVSSLSRASNQPQHF.

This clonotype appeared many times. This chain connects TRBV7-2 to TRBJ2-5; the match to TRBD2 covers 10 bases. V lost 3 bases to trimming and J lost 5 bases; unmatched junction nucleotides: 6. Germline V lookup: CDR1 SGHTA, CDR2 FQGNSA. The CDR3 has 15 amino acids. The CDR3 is CASSFRLAGGETQYF. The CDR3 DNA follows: TGTGCCAGCAGCTTCAGACTAGCGGGTGGTGAGACCCAGTACTTC.

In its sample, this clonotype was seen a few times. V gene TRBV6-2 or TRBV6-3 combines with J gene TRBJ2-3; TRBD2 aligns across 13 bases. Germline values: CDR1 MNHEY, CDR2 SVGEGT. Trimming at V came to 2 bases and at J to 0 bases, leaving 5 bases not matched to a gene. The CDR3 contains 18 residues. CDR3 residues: CASSYRLAGGTSTDTQYF. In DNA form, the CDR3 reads TGTGCCAGCAGTTACCGACTAGCGGGGGGTACTAGCACAGATACGCAGTATTTT.

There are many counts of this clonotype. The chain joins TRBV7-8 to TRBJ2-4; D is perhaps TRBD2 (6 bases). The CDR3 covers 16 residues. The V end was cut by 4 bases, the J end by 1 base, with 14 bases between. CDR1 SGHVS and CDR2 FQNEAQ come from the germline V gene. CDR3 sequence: CASSSPGRAAKNIQYF. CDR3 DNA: TGTGCCAGCAGCTCGCCCGGGAGAGCGGCCAAAAACATTCAGTACTTC.

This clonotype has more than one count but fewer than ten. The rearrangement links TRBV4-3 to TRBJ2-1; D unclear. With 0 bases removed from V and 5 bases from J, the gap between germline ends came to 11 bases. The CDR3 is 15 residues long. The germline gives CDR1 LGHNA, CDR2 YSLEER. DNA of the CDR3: TGCGCCAGCAGCCAAGAAATCGCCTGGAACAATGAGCAGTTCTTC. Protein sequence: CASSQEIAWNNEQFF.

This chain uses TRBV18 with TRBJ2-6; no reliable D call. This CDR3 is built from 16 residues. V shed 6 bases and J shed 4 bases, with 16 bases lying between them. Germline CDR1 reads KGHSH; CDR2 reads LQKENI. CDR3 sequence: CASSNPGESGANVLTF. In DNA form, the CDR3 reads TGTGCCAGCTCTAACCCTGGGGAATCCGGGGCCAACGTCCTGACTTTC.

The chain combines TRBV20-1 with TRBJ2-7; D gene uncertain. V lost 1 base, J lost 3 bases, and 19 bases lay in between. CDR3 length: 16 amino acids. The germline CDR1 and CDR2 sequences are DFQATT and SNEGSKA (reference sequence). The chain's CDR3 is CSARGPGLGGRYEQYV. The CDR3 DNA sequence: TGCAGTGCTAGAGGCCCCGGGCTAGGTGGGCGCTACGAGCAGTACGTC.

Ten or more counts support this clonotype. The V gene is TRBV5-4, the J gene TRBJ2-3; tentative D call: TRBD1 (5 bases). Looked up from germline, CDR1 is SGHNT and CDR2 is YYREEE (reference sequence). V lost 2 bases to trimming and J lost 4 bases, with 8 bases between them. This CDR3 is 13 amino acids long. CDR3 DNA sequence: TGTGCCAGCAGCTTCGCAGGGTCAGATACGCAGTATTTT. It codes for CASSFAGSDTQYF.

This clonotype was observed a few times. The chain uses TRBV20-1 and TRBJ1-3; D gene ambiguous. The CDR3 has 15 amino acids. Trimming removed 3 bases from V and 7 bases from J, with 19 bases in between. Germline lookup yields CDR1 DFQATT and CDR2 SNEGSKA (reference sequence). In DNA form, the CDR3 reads TGCAGTGCTAGCCACACAACCGGTTCGTTGAACACCATATATTTT. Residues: CSASHTTGSLNTIYF.

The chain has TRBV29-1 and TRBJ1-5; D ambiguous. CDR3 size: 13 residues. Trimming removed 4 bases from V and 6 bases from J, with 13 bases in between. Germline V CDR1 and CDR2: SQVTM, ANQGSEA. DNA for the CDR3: TGCAGCGTTGGGCAGAGGATCGGTCAGCCCCAGCATTTT. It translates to CSVGQRIGQPQHF.

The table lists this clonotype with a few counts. The DNA for the CDR3 is TGTGCCAGTGGGGCAGGGCGGGATACGCAGTATTTT. The encoded protein is CASGAGRDTQYF. V usage is TRBV11-2 and J usage is TRBJ2-3; weak D call: TRBD1 (5 bases). The CDR3 contains 12 residues. Trimming took off 9 bases at V and 6 bases at J, with 13 bases between the two ends. In germline, CDR1 is SGHAT, CDR2 FQNNGV.

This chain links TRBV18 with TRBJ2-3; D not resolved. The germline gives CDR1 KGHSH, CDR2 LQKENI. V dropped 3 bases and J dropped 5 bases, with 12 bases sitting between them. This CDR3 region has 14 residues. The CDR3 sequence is CASSPPPAKDTQYF. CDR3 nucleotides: TGTGCCAGCTCACCTCCGCCGGCAAAAGATACGCAGTATTTT.

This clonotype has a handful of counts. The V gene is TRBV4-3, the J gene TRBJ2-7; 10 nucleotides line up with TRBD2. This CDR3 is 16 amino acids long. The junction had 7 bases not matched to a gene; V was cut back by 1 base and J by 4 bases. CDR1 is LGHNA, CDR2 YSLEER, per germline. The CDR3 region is CASSQGPLAGAYEQYF. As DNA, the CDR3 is TGCGCCAGCAGCCAAGGACCTCTAGCGGGGGCTTACGAGCAGTACTTC.

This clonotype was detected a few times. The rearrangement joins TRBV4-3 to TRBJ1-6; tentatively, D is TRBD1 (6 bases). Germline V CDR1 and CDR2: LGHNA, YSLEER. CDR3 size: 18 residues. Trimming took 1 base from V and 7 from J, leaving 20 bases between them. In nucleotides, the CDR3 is TGCGCCAGCAGCCAAGGGGCTACAGGGAGGCGGCTAAATTCACCCCTCCACTTT. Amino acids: CASSQGATGRRLNSPLHF.

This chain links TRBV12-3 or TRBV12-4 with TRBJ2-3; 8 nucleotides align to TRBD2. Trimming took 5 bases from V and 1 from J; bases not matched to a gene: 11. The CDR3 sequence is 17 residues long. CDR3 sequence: CASSPRHVGGGTDTQYF. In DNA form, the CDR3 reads TGTGCCAGCAGTCCCCGTCATGTCGGGGGGGGCACAGATACGCAGTATTTT.

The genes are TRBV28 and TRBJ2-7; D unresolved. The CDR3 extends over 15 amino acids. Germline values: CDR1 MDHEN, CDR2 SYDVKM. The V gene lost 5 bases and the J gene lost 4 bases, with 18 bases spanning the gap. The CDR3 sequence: CASSPASLATYEQYV. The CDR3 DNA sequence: TGTGCCAGCAGTCCGGCCAGCCTCGCCACATACGAGCAGTACGTC.